The 24 T cell receptor beta chains below all came from one sample that was sequenced in a study of T cells after yellow fever vaccination. TCRdb re-analysed the 5' RACE reads in MiXCR, keeping a single row per CDR3 protein. The table records 450,000 to 600,000 distinct CDR3 sequences, about 14% of them present only once. Sequenced here: PBMCs, sampled on the day of the yellow fever booster vaccination. The receptors come from a man aged 25-45 years who received the YFV17D yellow fever vaccine.

This clonotype appeared a few times. V and J are TRBV18 and TRBJ2-7; 7 positions agree with TRBD1. The CDR3 totals 14 residues. Germline values: CDR1 KGHSH, CDR2 LQKENI. Unmatched junction bases numbered 6, after V lost 3 bases and J lost 4 bases. The CDR3 DNA reads TGTGCCAGCTCACCCCAGGGGGTTCCGTACGAGCAGTACTTC. This encodes CASSPQGVPYEQYF.

The rearrangement uses TRBV12-3 or TRBV12-4 and TRBJ2-4; 9 bases fit TRBD2. Germline trimming cut 1 base from V and 1 base from J; bases unmatched to any gene: 14. CDR3 length: 20 amino acids. The CDR3: CASSLGLAEAKGYAKNIQYF. CDR3 coding DNA: TGTGCCAGCAGTTTAGGACTAGCGGAAGCAAAAGGGTATGCCAAAAACATTCAGTACTTC.

The V and J genes are TRBV6-1 and TRBJ2-7, with 8 bases lining up with TRBD2. The trim removed 7 bases at V and 0 bases at J, leaving 5 bases unmatched. The germline V gene encodes CDR1 MNHNS and CDR2 SASEGT. This CDR3 contains 14 residues. The CDR3 here is CASKELADSYEQYF. The CDR3 DNA is TGTGCCAGCAAGGAACTAGCGGACTCCTACGAGCAGTACTTC.

The CDR3 sequence is CASSLGGRTGDTQYF. In nucleotides, the CDR3 is TGTGCCAGCAGCTTGGGAGGACGAACTGGAGATACGCAGTATTTT. The chain recombines TRBV5-5 with TRBJ2-3; D is unresolved. Trimming removed 0 bases from V and 5 bases from J, with 13 bases in between. CDR1 is SGHKS, CDR2 YYEKEE, per germline (reference sequence). The CDR3 has 15 amino acids. The full variable domain, rest sourced from reference TRBV5-5 and TRBJ2-3, is DAGVTQSPTHLIKTRGQQVTLRCSPISGHKSVSWYQQVLGQGPQFIFQYYEKEERGRGNFPDRFSARQFPNYSSELNVNALLLGDSALYLCASSLGGRTGDTQYFGPGTRLTVL.

This clonotype was observed a few times. This chain links TRBV6-4 with TRBJ2-1; 11 bases are shared with TRBD2. V lost 6 bases to trimming and J lost 9 bases; unmatched junction nucleotides: 16. This CDR3 has 17 residues. CDR1 and CDR2 (germline): MRHNA, SNTAGT. CDR3 in DNA: TGTGCCAGCAGACCCGGACTAGCGGGTCGCCGGTCGGGTGAGCAGTTCTTC. Its protein is CASRPGLAGRRSGEQFF.

Ten or more counts support this clonotype. The chain joins TRBV7-6 to TRBJ2-5; possibly TRBD1 or TRBD2 for D (6 bases each). CDR1 SGHVS and CDR2 FNYEAQ come from the germline V gene. The CDR3 runs to 17 residues. Trimming removed 2 bases at V and 5 bases at J, with 21 bases between. CDR3 region: CASSLWTGHKGGETQYF. The CDR3 DNA sequence: TGTGCCAGCAGCTTATGGACCGGGCATAAAGGGGGGGAGACCCAGTACTTC.

The chain couples TRBV27 to TRBJ2-1, with 10 nucleotides matching TRBD2. The CDR3 runs 13 residues. CDR1 is MNHEY, CDR2 SMNVEV, per germline (reference sequence). With V trimmed by 10 bases and J by 6 bases, 6 bases remained unmatched. The CDR3 DNA is TGTGCCATTGGGCTAGCGGGAGTCAATGAGCAGTTCTTC. Its protein product is CAIGLAGVNEQFF.

The chain recombines TRBV11-1 with TRBJ2-1; D uncertain. There are 16 residues in the CDR3. Trimming left V 2 bases short and J 4 bases short, with 15 bases between. CDR1 SGHAT and CDR2 FQDESV come from the germline V gene (reference sequence). CDR3 coding DNA: TGTGCCAGCAGCTTAATGGTCTACCAGTCTTACAATGAGCAGTTCTTC. Its translation: CASSLMVYQSYNEQFF.

This clonotype was counted at least ten times. The CDR3 DNA follows: TGTGCCATCAGTACTCACCCCGGGACTAGCGACCCTGGGGAGCAGTTCTTC. Translating it yields CAISTHPGTSDPGEQFF. The chain links TRBV10-3 to TRBJ2-1; 10 bases agree with TRBD2. The CDR3 totals 17 residues. Trimming at V came to 5 bases and at J to 10 bases, leaving 17 bases not matched to a gene. Germline loops: CDR1 ENHRY, CDR2 SYGVKD.

V usage is TRBV5-8 and J usage is TRBJ2-1, with D possibly TRBD2 on 5 matching bases. The CDR3 is made up of 14 amino acids. CDR1 is SGHTS, CDR2 YDEGEE, per germline. The V end was cut by 5 bases, the J end by 0 bases, with 9 bases between. The CDR3 DNA is TGTGCCAGCAGTGAGGGAGCCTCCTACAATGAGCAGTTCTTC. Protein sequence: CASSEGASYNEQFF.

A note on this clonotype: Its ends do not fully match the called genes, so a read error is possible. This sequence joins TRBV11-2 and TRBJ2-5; a weak D match, TRBD1 (5 bases). Germline V gene data show CDR1 as SGHAT and CDR2 as FQNNGV. This CDR3 region has 13 residues. DNA of the CDR3: TGTGCCAGCAGCCACTCAGGGCAAGAGACCCTGTACTTC. The encoded protein is CASSHSGQETLYF.

This clonotype has at least ten counts. The J gene is TRBJ2-1, the V gene TRBV12-3 or TRBV12-4, with a weak D call TRBD1 (6 bases). Trimming shortened V by 5 bases and J by 3 bases, and 14 bases separated the two germline ends. This CDR3 is built from 15 residues. The CDR3 DNA is TGTGCCAGCAGTCCCCGGGACACAGTCTACAATGAGCAGTTCTTC. Protein sequence: CASSPRDTVYNEQFF.

The V call is TRBV6-1, the J call TRBJ2-1; 9 bases line up with TRBD2. The V and J ends lost 6 bases and 10 bases, in that order; junction bases with no gene match: 16. Germline V gives CDR1 MNHNS, CDR2 SASEGT. This CDR3 spans 16 amino acids. The CDR3 DNA sequence: TGTGCCAGCAGCCCCGCTGGGACTAGCCACCGGGGAGAGCAGTTCTTC. It encodes CASSPAGTSHRGEQFF.

This sequence joins TRBV10-3 and TRBJ2-5; maybe TRBD1 (6 bases). The CDR3 consists of 14 residues. Germline V lookup: CDR1 ENHRY, CDR2 SYGVKD. With 8 bases removed from V and 0 bases from J, the gap between germline ends came to 13 bases. This CDR3 is CAIRDNTDQETQYF. CDR3 sequence (DNA): TGTGCCATCCGGGACAACACCGACCAAGAGACCCAGTACTTC.

The V and J genes are TRBV5-1 and TRBJ2-7; 7 bases fit TRBD1. Germline values: CDR1 SGHRS, CDR2 YFSETQ. CDR3 length: 15 amino acids. V shed 4 bases and J 2 bases; nucleotides not matched to a gene: 9. Here the CDR3 DNA reads TGCGCCAGCAGCCTACGGGACAGCTCCACCTACGAGCAGTACTTC. Protein sequence: CASSLRDSSTYEQYF.

This chain connects TRBV5-1 to TRBJ1-1, with D perhaps TRBD1 (6 bases). Germline lookup yields CDR1 SGHRS and CDR2 YFSETQ. Trimming took off 3 bases at V and 1 base at J, with 10 bases between the two ends. This CDR3 region has 14 residues. In DNA, the CDR3 is TGCGCCAGCAGCTGGACAGCGAGGAACACTGAAGCTTTCTTT. It yields the protein CASSWTARNTEAFF. Drawing the rest from reference TRBV5-1 and TRBJ1-1, the complete variable domain is KAGVTQTPRYLIKTRGQQVTLSCSPISGHRSVSWYQQTPGQGLQFLFEYFSETQRNKGNFPGRFSGRQFSNSRSEMNVSTLELGDSALYLCASSWTARNTEAFFGQGTRLTVV.

This clonotype was observed a few times. This sequence joins TRBV11-1 and TRBJ2-1; D is unresolved. This CDR3 contains 14 residues. The V end lost 2 bases, the J end lost 9 bases, and 14 bases lay between the germline ends. Germline V CDR1 and CDR2: SGHAT, FQDESV (reference sequence). The chain's CDR3 is CASSLHGYWAEQFF. The CDR3 region has the DNA TGTGCCAGCAGCTTACACGGGTATTGGGCTGAGCAGTTCTTC.

In its sample, this clonotype was seen many times. CDR3 DNA sequence: TGTGCCAGCAGCGGACAGGGGGCAGGTACCGGGGAGCTGTTTTTT. Its translation is CASSGQGAGTGELFF. The chain uses TRBV7-2 and TRBJ2-2; 11 bases line up with TRBD1. CDR1 and CDR2 from the germline V gene are SGHTA and FQGNSA. The junction had 4 bases not matched to a gene; V was cut back by 5 bases and J by 5 bases. This CDR3 has 15 residues.

The CDR3 loop reads CASSFGLAGEETQYF. In DNA form, the CDR3 reads TGTGCCAGCAGCTTCGGGCTTGCAGGGGAAGAGACCCAGTACTTC. The rearrangement links TRBV7-9 to TRBJ2-5; D is perhaps TRBD1 (6 bases). The germline V gene encodes CDR1 SEHNR and CDR2 FQNEAQ (reference sequence). V lost 3 bases and J 3 bases, leaving 14 bases between the germline ends. The CDR3 has 15 residues.

Details on this clonotype: One junction end does not reproduce the germline sequence, and a read error may be involved. This chain uses TRBV7-2 with TRBJ2-7; D call uncertain. The CDR3 loop spans 13 amino acids. The germline V gene encodes CDR1 SGHTA and CDR2 FQGNSA. CDR3 bases: TGTGCCAGCAGCCCATACTCCGCGTACGGGCAGTACTTC. Translating gives CASSPYSAYGQYF.

The chain links TRBV10-3 to TRBJ2-1; possible D gene TRBD1, 5 bases. The germline V and J ends were trimmed by 10 bases and 5 bases, with 21 bases remaining between them. The CDR3 has 15 residues. Germline V gene lookup returns CDR1 ENHRY and CDR2 SYGVKD. The CDR3 region is CATERVDSRHNEQFF. In DNA form, the CDR3 reads TGTGCCACAGAACGAGTCGACAGCCGCCACAATGAGCAGTTCTTC.

This clonotype was detected a few times. The chain couples TRBV20-1 to TRBJ2-3; no definite D call. V gave up 6 bases and J gave up 5 bases, with 12 bases separating them. The CDR3 has 12 amino acids. CDR1 and CDR2 (germline): DFQATT, SNEGSKA (reference sequence). This CDR3 reads CSATQQQDTQYF. In nucleotides, the CDR3 is TGCAGTGCGACCCAACAGCAAGATACGCAGTATTTT.

The table lists this clonotype with a few counts. CDR3 region: CASTPSTSGSKEAQYF. As DNA, the CDR3 is TGCGCCAGCACCCCTTCGACAAGCGGAAGTAAGGAGGCGCAGTACTTC. The J gene is TRBJ2-7, the V gene TRBV5-1; D perhaps matches TRBD2 (5 bases). Germline loops: CDR1 SGHRS, CDR2 YFSETQ. The CDR3 covers 16 residues. The V gene lost 6 bases and the J gene lost 9 bases, with 28 bases spanning the gap.

This clonotype was seen a handful of times. The genes are TRBV5-1 and TRBJ2-5; 8 bases align to TRBD1. V lost 5 bases and J lost 5; bases outside the gene matches: 8. Germline assignment: CDR1 SGHRS and CDR2 YFSETQ. The CDR3 has 14 amino acids. CDR3 sequence reads: CASSSGGFEETQYF. The CDR3 coding sequence is TGCGCCAGCAGTTCAGGGGGCTTCGAGGAGACCCAGTACTTC.